This T cell receptor (beta chain) was retrieved from a study of blood T cells in healthy people across ages. Germline values: CDR1 MNHEY, CDR2 SVGEGT. Trimming at V came to 6 bases and at J to 1 base, leaving 9 bases not matched to a gene. The CDR3 extends over 15 amino acids. Then a second PCR, running roughly 7 to 11 cycles, was carried out with a sample-barcoded 5' primer and a J-beta primer mix. Unique molecular identifiers of 12 random nucleotides labeled each cDNA. TCRdb called the 5' RACE reads again in MiXCR, with one record for every CDR3 protein. The sample shows roughly 730,000 distinct CDR3 sequences, 56% of them seen only once.

This sequence originates from a man aged 40-49 years in good health. The chain employs TRBV6-2 or TRBV6-3 and TRBJ2-7, with 7 bases lining up with TRBD1. What was sequenced was blood. CDR3 sequence (DNA): TGTGCCAGCAGGCCTACGGGACAGAGTTCCTACGAGCAGTACTTC. Translating gives CASRPTGQSSYEQYF.